The next 25 T cell receptor beta chains were all read from a single sample in a study of cytomegalovirus exposure and HLA in healthy donors. The study ran its PCR with 60 Vbeta and 13 Jbeta primers. The method was immunoSEQ multiplex PCR; TCRdb's version includes in-frame clones alone and lacks a portion of them. This table holds about 160,000 clones, around 84% found once. The sample consisted of PBMCs. These receptors were collected from a man between 18 and 29 years old in good health and CMV-seropositive.

This clone was seen once. V and J are TRBV6-1 and TRBJ1-5, with TRBD1 as a possible D gene (6 bases). The V and J ends lost 2 bases and 3 bases respectively, with 14 bases between them. The length of the CDR3 is 16 residues. CDR1 and CDR2 from the germline V gene are MNHNS and SASEGT. The CDR3, as DNA: TGTGCCAGCAGTGAACACAGGGTTGCAGTCAATCAGCCCCAGCATTTT. This gives the protein CASSEHRVAVNQPQHF.

The chain carries TRBV4-2 and TRBJ2-7, with 7 bases fitting TRBD1. The CDR3 contains 15 residues. Germline values: CDR1 LGHNA, CDR2 YNFKEQ. Losses at the gene ends were 0 bases for V and 3 bases for J; bases not matched to a gene: 5. In DNA form, the CDR3 reads TGTGCCAGCAGCCAAGATAGTCCAGGGGGCTACGAGCAGTACTTC. Its translation is CASSQDSPGGYEQYF.

The gene calls are TRBV5-8 and TRBJ1-2; TRBD1 matches at 7 bases. Germline values: CDR1 SGHTS, CDR2 YDEGEE. The CDR3 length is 14 residues. V shed 4 bases, J shed 2 bases, and the junction held 5 bases outside the gene matches. CDR3 nucleotides: TGTGCCAGCAGCATGGGACAGTTAAACTATGGCTACACCTTC. Translating gives CASSMGQLNYGYTF.

This chain joins TRBV5-6 and TRBJ2-3, with D maybe TRBD1 (6 bases). V was cut by 3 bases and J by 2 bases, with 13 bases left in between. In germline, CDR1 is SGHDT, CDR2 YYEEEE. This CDR3 comprises 15 residues. CDR3 nucleotides: TGTGCCAGCAGCTGGGACACCCGGTACACAGATACGCAGTATTTT. It specifies CASSWDTRYTDTQYF.

The chain combines TRBV5-5 with TRBJ2-3; 8 nucleotides line up with TRBD2. Germline CDR1 SGHKS, CDR2 YYEKEE (reference sequence). V trimming: 2 bases; J trimming: 4 bases; junction bases outside the gene matches: 3. The CDR3 has 14 residues. CDR3 residues: CASSFRGGPDTQYF. The DNA of the CDR3 is TGTGCCAGCAGCTTTCGGGGGGGGCCAGATACGCAGTATTTT.

Here the CDR3 reads CASSSNQGRQYGYTF. The CDR3 nucleotides read TGCGCCAGCAGCTCAAACCAGGGGCGACAGTATGGCTACACCTTC. This chain links TRBV5-1 with TRBJ1-2; maybe TRBD1 (6 bases). The CDR3 is 15 amino acids. V lost 3 bases, J lost 5 bases, and 17 bases lay in between. Germline V gene lookup returns CDR1 SGHRS and CDR2 YFSETQ.

The chain links TRBV2 to TRBJ1-1; TRBD1 might be the D (6 bases). Germline-derived CDR1 and CDR2 are SNHLY and FYNNEI. This CDR3 has 15 residues. V dropped 7 bases and J dropped 0 bases, with 15 bases sitting between them. CDR3 DNA: TGTGCCAGCACCGGGACACTAAGTATGAACACTGAAGCTTTCTTT. Amino acid sequence: CASTGTLSMNTEAFF.

The chain employs TRBV4-3 and TRBJ2-3; 7 bases are a match to TRBD2. The ends lost 1 base at V and 2 bases at J; junction bases unmatched: 3. The CDR3 contains 15 residues. Germline CDR1 is LGHNA and CDR2 is YSLEER. The CDR3 DNA reads as TGCGCCAGCAGCCAAGGGGAGGGCCACACAGATACGCAGTATTTT. Amino acids: CASSQGEGHTDTQYF.

The chain employs TRBV5-1 and TRBJ2-1; 8 bases match TRBD2. The V segment lost 3 bases and the J segment 9 bases; nucleotides outside the gene matches: 11. The germline V gene has CDR1 SGHRS and CDR2 YFSETQ. The CDR3 contains 15 residues. CDR3: CASSSSVAGSGEQFF. In nucleotides, the CDR3 is TGCGCCAGCAGCTCTTCAGTAGCGGGGTCGGGTGAGCAGTTCTTC.

This chain joins TRBV5-1 and TRBJ2-5; TRBD1 matches 7 bases. This CDR3 has 14 residues. Germline CDR1 is SGHRS and CDR2 is YFSETQ. The V gene end was trimmed by 0 bases and the J gene end by 5 bases; junction bases not matched to a gene: 4. CDR3 bases: TGCGCCAGCAGCTTGGGCGGACAGGCGGAGACCCAGTACTTC. Its protein is CASSLGGQAETQYF.

A single count supports this clone. This rearrangement joins TRBV6-5 to TRBJ1-1; D not certain. V gave up 4 bases and J gave up 0 bases, with 12 bases separating them. The CDR3 contains 15 residues. Germline V gives CDR1 MNHEY, CDR2 SVGAGI. CDR3 nucleotide sequence: TGTGCCAGCAGTTCCTCGGGGAGCATGAACACTGAAGCTTTCTTT. It yields the protein CASSSSGSMNTEAFF.

This chain uses TRBV2 with TRBJ1-1, with TRBD1 matching over 7 bases. With 6 bases clipped from V and 0 bases from J, the junction kept 4 bases outside the gene matches. This CDR3 is built from 14 residues. CDR1 is SNHLY, CDR2 FYNNEI, per germline. Written as DNA, the CDR3 is TGTGCCAGCAGCGACAGGGTCATGAACACTGAAGCTTTCTTT. This gives the protein CASSDRVMNTEAFF.

This chain uses TRBV4-3 with TRBJ1-5; TRBD1 aligns across 9 bases. The trim removed 4 bases at V and 6 bases at J, leaving 7 bases unmatched. Germline V gene data show CDR1 as LGHNA and CDR2 as YSLEER. The CDR3 loop spans 15 amino acids. The CDR3 spells CASSPSRTGVQPQHF. DNA for the CDR3: TGCGCCAGCAGCCCCTCGCGGACAGGGGTTCAGCCCCAGCATTTT.

The chain recombines TRBV18 with TRBJ2-1; 9 nucleotides match TRBD1. Trimming cost V 2 bases and J 4 bases; bases outside gene matches: 0. Germline V lookup: CDR1 KGHSH, CDR2 LQKENI. CDR3 length: 14 amino acids. The CDR3 sequence is CASSPGTGYNEQFF. CDR3 DNA sequence: TGTGCCAGCTCACCAGGGACAGGGTACAATGAGCAGTTCTTC. The full variable domain, rest sourced from reference TRBV18 and TRBJ2-1, is NAGVMQNPRHLVRRRGQEARLRCSPMKGHSHVYWYRQLPEEGLKFMVYLQKENIIDESGMPKERFSAEFPKEGPSILRIQQVVRGDSAAYFCASSPGTGYNEQFFGPGTRLTVL.

The gene calls are TRBV5-1 and TRBJ2-3; 8 nucleotides line up with TRBD2. The CDR3 spans 15 residues. Unmatched junction bases numbered 11, after V lost 6 bases and J lost 5 bases. Germline CDR1 and CDR2: SGHRS and YFSETQ. The CDR3 loop reads CASTFSGDAGDTQYF. CDR3 DNA: TGCGCCAGCACTTTTAGCGGGGACGCGGGAGATACGCAGTATTTT.

The chain uses TRBV5-4 and TRBJ2-7; 10 bases are a match to TRBD2. CDR1 is SGHNT and CDR2 is YYREEE in the germline V gene (reference sequence). The CDR3 consists of 15 residues. V shed 5 bases, J shed 0 bases, and the junction held 5 bases outside the gene matches. CDR3 loop: CASRRSGGSSYEQYF. The CDR3 DNA follows: TGTGCCAGCAGACGTAGCGGGGGGAGCTCCTACGAGCAGTACTTC.

This chain links TRBV7-3 with TRBJ2-2; perhaps TRBD1 as D (7 bases). V was cut by 4 bases and J by 4 bases, with 16 bases left in between. In germline, CDR1 is SGHTA, CDR2 FQGTGA. This CDR3 has 16 residues. The CDR3 DNA sequence: TGTGCCAGCAGCTCCGGATCAGGGGGACTCACCGGGGAGCTGTTTTTT. Its translation: CASSSGSGGLTGELFF.

CDR3 sequence (DNA): TGTGCCAGCAGCTCGGACAGGTTACTGATGCATTCACCCCTCCACTTT. It encodes CASSSDRLLMHSPLHF. J is TRBJ1-6 and V is TRBV7-9; 7 positions agree with TRBD1. Germline CDR1 SEHNR, CDR2 FQNEAQ (reference sequence). With 4 bases clipped from V and 8 bases from J, the junction kept 11 bases outside the gene matches. The CDR3 totals 16 residues.

Note on this clone: The same CDR3 arises from other DNA sequences in this sample as well. The chain employs TRBV4-2 and TRBJ1-2, with D possibly TRBD1 on 6 matching bases. With 0 bases removed from V and 8 bases from J, the gap between germline ends came to 22 bases. Per germline, CDR1 LGHNA and CDR2 YNFKEQ. The CDR3 is 17 residues long. The CDR3 reads CASSQDPGRGGHNGYTF. CDR3 nucleotide sequence: TGTGCCAGCAGCCAAGATCCCGGGAGGGGGGGGCATAACGGCTACACCTTC.

CDR3 DNA: TGTGCCAGCAGTGAGCCTGGGGGGACTTATAACATTCAGTACTTC. This translates into CASSEPGGTYNIQYF. V gene TRBV6-1 combines with J gene TRBJ2-4, with D possibly being TRBD2 (6 bases). The ends were cut back, 3 bases at V and 7 bases at J, with 16 bases in the middle. CDR1 and CDR2 from the germline V gene are MNHNS and SASEGT. This CDR3 spans 15 amino acids.

The J gene is TRBJ2-1, the V gene TRBV29-1, with 10 bases lining up with TRBD2. The CDR3 contains 13 residues. The V and J ends lost 5 bases and 10 bases, in that order; junction bases with no gene match: 8. CDR1 and CDR2 (germline): SQVTM, ANQGSEA. The CDR3 DNA sequence: TGCAGCGTTTTGGGGCTAGCGGGGGAAGAGCAGTTCTTC. Translating it yields CSVLGLAGEEQFF.

The chain combines TRBV4-3 with TRBJ1-4; D is undetermined. The germline V gene encodes CDR1 LGHNA and CDR2 YSLEER. The CDR3 loop spans 18 amino acids. The V and J ends lost 2 bases and 7 bases respectively, with 23 bases between them. CDR3: CASSQRNAGLGMVEKLFF. The CDR3 nucleotides are TGCGCCAGCAGCCAACGAAATGCAGGCCTCGGGATGGTTGAAAAACTGTTTTTT.

The chain employs TRBV30 and TRBJ2-7; unclear D gene. Germline values: CDR1 GTSNPN, CDR2 SVGIG (reference sequence). Deletions cut 2 bases from V and 3 bases from J, with 5 bases between. The CDR3 is 11 amino acids. The CDR3 region has the DNA TGTGCCTGGAGTAATAGCTACGAGCAGTACTTC. As protein: CAWSNSYEQYF.

This chain connects TRBV6-5 to TRBJ2-3, with TRBD2 as a possible D gene (5 bases). CDR3 size: 13 residues. V lost 5 bases to trimming and J lost 4 bases, with 10 bases between them. Germline CDR1 and CDR2: MNHEY and SVGAGI. The CDR3: CASSLTGSDTQYF. The CDR3 DNA follows: TGTGCCAGCAGTCTGACGGGGTCAGATACGCAGTATTTT.

The chain links TRBV19 to TRBJ1-6; perhaps TRBD1 as D (6 bases). The V gene's germline CDR1 is LNHDA and CDR2 SQIVND (reference sequence). There are 15 residues in the CDR3. V dropped 3 bases and J dropped 5 bases, with 11 bases sitting between them. CDR3 DNA: TGTGCCAGTAGTATTACGGACAGTCATAATTCACCCCTCCACTTT. Protein: CASSITDSHNSPLHF.